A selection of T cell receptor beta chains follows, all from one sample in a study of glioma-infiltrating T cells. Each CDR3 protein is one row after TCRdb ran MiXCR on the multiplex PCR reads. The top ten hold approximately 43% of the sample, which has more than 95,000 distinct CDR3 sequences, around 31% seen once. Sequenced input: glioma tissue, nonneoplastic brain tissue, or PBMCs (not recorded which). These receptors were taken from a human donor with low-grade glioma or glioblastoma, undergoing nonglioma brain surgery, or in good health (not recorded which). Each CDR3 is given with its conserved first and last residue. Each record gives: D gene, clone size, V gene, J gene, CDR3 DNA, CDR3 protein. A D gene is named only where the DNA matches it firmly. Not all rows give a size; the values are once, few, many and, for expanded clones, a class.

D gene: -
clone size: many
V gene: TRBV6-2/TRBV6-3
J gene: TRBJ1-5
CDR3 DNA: TGTGCCAGCAGTTACCTTGTTAGCAATCAGCCCCAGCATTTT
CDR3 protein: CASSYLVSNQPQHF

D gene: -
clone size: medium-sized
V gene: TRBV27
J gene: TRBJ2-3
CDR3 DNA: TGTGCCAGCAGTTCCCCCACAGATACGCAGTATTTT
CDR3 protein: CASSSPTDTQYF

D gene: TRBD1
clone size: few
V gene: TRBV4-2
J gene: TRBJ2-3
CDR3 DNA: TGTGCCAGCAGCCAGACAGGGACCGGGACAGATACGCAGTATTTT
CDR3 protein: CASSQTGTGTDTQYF

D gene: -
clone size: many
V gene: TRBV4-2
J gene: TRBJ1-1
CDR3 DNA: TGTGCCAGCAGCCCTCCTGAGGACACTGAAGCTTTCTTT
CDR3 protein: CASSPPEDTEAFF

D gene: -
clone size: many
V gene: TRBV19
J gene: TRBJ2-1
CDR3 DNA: TGTGCCAGTAGTACCTTCAATGAGCAGTTCTTC
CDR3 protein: CASSTFNEQFF

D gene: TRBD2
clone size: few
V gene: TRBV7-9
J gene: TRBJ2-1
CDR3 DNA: TGTGCCAGCAGCTTTGTCCGGGGGGGCCGAAATGAGCAGTTCTTC
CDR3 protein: CASSFVRGGRNEQFF

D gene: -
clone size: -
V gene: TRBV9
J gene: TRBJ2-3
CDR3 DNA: TGTGCCAGCAGCGCCGCAATCGCAGATACGCAGTATTTT
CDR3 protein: CASSAAIADTQYF

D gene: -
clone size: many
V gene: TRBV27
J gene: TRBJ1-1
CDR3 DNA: TGTGCCAGCAGTTTACTCGAAAGCCTGGGGAACACTGAAGCTTTCTTT
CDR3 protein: CASSLLESLGNTEAFF

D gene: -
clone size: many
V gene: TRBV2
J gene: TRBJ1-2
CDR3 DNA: TGTGCCAGCACGCTCGAGTTACAGAGTAACTATGGCTACACCTTC
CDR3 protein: CASTLELQSNYGYTF

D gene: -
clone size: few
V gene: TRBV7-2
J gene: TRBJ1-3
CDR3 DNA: TGTGCCAGCAGCTTTAGTCAAGTTGCTGGAAACACCATATATTTT
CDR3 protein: CASSFSQVAGNTIYF

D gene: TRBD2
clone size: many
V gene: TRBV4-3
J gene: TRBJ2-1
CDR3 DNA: TGCGCCAGCAGCCAAGACGGCGGGGGGCCCTCACGACAGTTCTTC
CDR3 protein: CASSQDGGGPSRQFF

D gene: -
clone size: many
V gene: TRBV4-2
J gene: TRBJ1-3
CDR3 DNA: TGTGCCAGCAGCCAAGAGGTGGGGCAGTCTGGAAACACCATATATTTT
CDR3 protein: CASSQEVGQSGNTIYF

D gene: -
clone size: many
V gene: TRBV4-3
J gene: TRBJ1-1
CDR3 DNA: TGCGCCAGCAGCCAGCAGACAGGTGACTTTGAAGCTTTCTTT
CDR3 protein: CASSQQTGDFEAFF

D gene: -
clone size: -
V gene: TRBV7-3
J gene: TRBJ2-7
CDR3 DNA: TGTGCCAGCAGCTTCAGGGGAGGCGGCGAGCAGTACTTC
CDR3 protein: CASSFRGGGEQYF

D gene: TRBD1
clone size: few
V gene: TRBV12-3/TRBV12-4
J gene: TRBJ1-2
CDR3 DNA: TGTGCCAGCAGTTATGGACAGGGTCGTGGCTACACCTTC
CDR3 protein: CASSYGQGRGYTF

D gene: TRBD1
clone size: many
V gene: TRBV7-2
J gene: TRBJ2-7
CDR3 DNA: TGTGCCAGCAGCCGAATACAGGGGAACGAGCAGTACTTC
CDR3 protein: CASSRIQGNEQYF

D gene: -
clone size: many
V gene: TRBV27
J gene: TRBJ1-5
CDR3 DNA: TGTGCCACAGGGGCCTTCTATCAGCCCCAGCATTTT
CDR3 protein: CATGAFYQPQHF